This entry lists 11 T cell receptor beta chains sequenced from one sample in a study of radiation and T cells in renal cell carcinoma (dated by TCRdb to the early 2020s). The library was made by the immunoSEQ multiplex PCR assay. The clones in this table, taken by TCRdb from immuneACCESS, are in-frame only. Not every clone is retained; where verified, under half of the shortfall comes from an unresolved V gene, and the cause of the rest is unknown. A total of roughly 92,000 clones appear in this sample, 84% of them only once. Jointly, the top ten make up approximately 7.3% of the sample. The meaning of the sample's time point label: blood 4 weeks post-SBRT, at nephrectomy. The intended sense of this specimen's treatment or condition label: 15 Gy SBRT to primary tumor, nephrectomy 4 weeks later. The sample was blood, taken from a patient whose treatment included radiotherapy and nephrectomy. The source is a man in his sixties with renal cell carcinoma.

On this clone: At one of its ends the junction is not consistent with the germline gene, which may arise from a read error. V and J are TRBV29-1 and TRBJ1-3; 9 bases match TRBD1. Germline lookup yields CDR1 SQVTM and CDR2 ANQGSEA. CDR3 length: 14 residues. The CDR3 bases are TGCAGCGGAGGACTACAGGGGGCTGGAGACACCATATATTTT. Translation: CSGGLQGAGDTIYF. The full variable domain, with the rest looked up from reference TRBV29-1 and TRBJ1-3, is SAVISQKPSRDICQRGTSLTIQCQVDSQVTMMFWYRQQPGQSLTLIATANQGSEATYESGFVIDKFPISRPNLTFSTLTVSNMSPEDSSIYLCSGGLQGAGDTIYFGEGSWLTVV.

This chain uses TRBV11-2 with TRBJ1-1; the D is unclear. The CDR3 loop spans 13 amino acids. V was pared by 7 bases and J by 5 bases, with 14 bases between. Germline CDR1 and CDR2: SGHAT and FQNNGV. DNA of the CDR3: TGTGCCAGCATCCTCGGGCGAACTACTGAAGCTTTCTTT. Its protein is CASILGRTTEAFF.

The chain employs TRBV5-1 and TRBJ2-5, with TRBD1 matching 8 bases. The germline V gene has CDR1 SGHRS and CDR2 YFSETQ. Trimming cost V 2 bases and J 1 base; bases outside gene matches: 4. This CDR3 is 15 amino acids long. The CDR3 DNA sequence: TGCGCCAGCAGCTTTAACAGGGGGACCCAAGAGACCCAGTACTTC. It yields the protein CASSFNRGTQETQYF.

This rearrangement joins TRBV25-1 to TRBJ1-1; a weak D match, TRBD1 (6 bases). Deletions cut 3 bases from V and 6 bases from J, with 11 bases between. This CDR3 region has 13 residues. Germline assignment: CDR1 MGHDK and CDR2 SYGVNS. The CDR3 sequence: CASSEYRASEAFF. The CDR3 coding sequence is TGTGCCAGCAGTGAGTACAGGGCCTCTGAAGCTTTCTTT. The full variable domain, in which reference TRBV25-1 and TRBJ1-1 provide the parts outside the CDR3, is EADIYQTPRYLVIGTGKKITLECSQTMGHDKMYWYQQDPGMELHLIHYSYGVNSTEKGDLSSESTVSRIRTEHFPLTLESARPSHTSQYLCASSEYRASEAFFGQGTRLTVV.

The chain is built from TRBV6-6 and TRBJ1-1; the D gene is possibly TRBD1 (5 bases). Trimming left V 7 bases short and J 6 bases short, with 9 bases between. Germline CDR1 reads MNHNY; CDR2 reads SVGAGI (reference sequence). CDR3 size: 11 residues. CDR3 protein: CASMRGPEAFF. Written as DNA, the CDR3 is TGTGCCAGCATGAGGGGCCCTGAAGCTTTCTTT.

This chain uses TRBV4-1 with TRBJ2-1, with 8 positions matching TRBD2. In germline, CDR1 is MGHRA, CDR2 YSYEKL. CDR3 size: 14 residues. V shed 3 bases, J shed 2 bases, and the junction held 0 bases outside the gene matches. The DNA of the CDR3 is TGCGCCAGCAGCCAGACTAGCGCCTACAATGAGCAGTTCTTC. Encoded protein: CASSQTSAYNEQFF.

V is TRBV5-5 and J is TRBJ2-5, with D possibly TRBD1 on 5 matching bases. The V gene's germline CDR1 is SGHKS and CDR2 YYEKEE (reference sequence). The CDR3 sequence is 14 residues long. V was cut by 0 bases and J by 6 bases, with 12 bases left in between. CDR3 residues: CASSLDGAIQTQYF. In DNA, the CDR3 is TGTGCCAGCAGCTTGGATGGGGCAATACAGACCCAGTACTTC.

As DNA, the CDR3 is TGTGCCAGCAGGGGGACAGGGAGCACTACAACTAATGAAAAACTGTTTTTT. Its protein is CASRGTGSTTTNEKLFF. The genes are TRBV27 and TRBJ1-4; TRBD1 agrees at 9 bases. The CDR3 sequence is 17 residues long. Looked up from germline, CDR1 is MNHEY and CDR2 is SMNVEV (reference sequence). With V trimmed by 6 bases and J by 0 bases, 8 bases remained unmatched.

In this sample, this clone turned up once. The chain carries TRBV6-5 and TRBJ2-7; TRBD1 agrees at 10 bases. CDR3 length: 14 amino acids. The germline gives CDR1 MNHEY, CDR2 SVGAGI. Losses at the gene ends were 7 bases for V and 1 base for J; bases not matched to a gene: 4. The DNA for the CDR3 is TGTGCCAGCAAACCGGGACAGGGGTCCTACGAGCAGTACTTC. Translation: CASKPGQGSYEQYF.

Comments on this clone: One end of the junction is discordant with germline, which a read error may explain. The J gene is TRBJ2-5, the V gene TRBV6-1; the D gene is possibly TRBD2 (6 bases). CDR1 is MNHNS, CDR2 SASEGT, per germline. This CDR3 region has 11 residues. The CDR3 protein is CASSATSLWDF. The CDR3, as DNA: TGTGCCAGCAGTGCCACTAGCTTGTGGGACTTC.

V usage is TRBV29-1 and J usage is TRBJ2-5; maybe TRBD2 (6 bases). Germline V CDR1 and CDR2: SQVTM, ANQGSEA. The CDR3 length is 14 residues. Trimming cost V 3 bases and J 7 bases, with 18 bases left between them. CDR3 residues: CSVELGGEPMTQYF. The CDR3 DNA reads as TGCAGCGTTGAGCTGGGGGGAGAACCAATGACCCAGTACTTC.